These 6 T cell receptor beta chains were sequenced from one sample in a study of OX40 agonist ivuxolimab in advanced cancers. Sequencing used immunoSEQ multiplex PCR; TCRdb keeps in-frame clones, though not all of them. The sample yields around 76,000 clones, about 86% seen once. The material sequenced was CD4+ or CD8+ T cells sorted from blood, taken in a trial of the OX40 agonist ivuxolimab. These receptor sequences come from an adult with an advanced solid tumor such as melanoma, head and neck, liver or kidney cancer.

This clone was seen a few times. V is TRBV7-2 and J is TRBJ2-2; D unresolved. The CDR3 loop spans 13 amino acids. V was cut by 1 base and J by 6 bases, with 6 bases left in between. Germline-derived CDR1 and CDR2 are SGHTA and FQGNSA. The CDR3 here is CASSLVWPGELFF. The CDR3 DNA reads TGTGCCAGCAGCTTAGTATGGCCCGGGGAGCTGTTTTTT.

This clone was seen a handful of times. This rearrangement joins TRBV9 to TRBJ1-5; TRBD1 matches at 9 bases. The V gene's germline CDR1 is SGDLS and CDR2 YYNGEE. This CDR3 has 14 residues. V was pared by 2 bases and J by 4 bases, with 1 base of the junction left unmatched. The CDR3 loop reads CASSVGTGNQPQHF. The CDR3, as DNA: TGTGCCAGCAGCGTGGGGACAGGGAATCAGCCCCAGCATTTT. Full variable domain (rest looked up from reference TRBV9 and TRBJ1-5): DSGVTQTPKHLITATGQRVTLRCSPRSGDLSVYWYQQSLDQGLQFLIQYYNGEERAKGNILERFSAQQFPDLHSELNLSSLELGDSALYFCASSVGTGNQPQHFGDGTRLSIL.

V is TRBV6-1 and J is TRBJ1-5, with 8 bases matching TRBD1. Germline trimming cut 10 bases from V and 7 bases from J; bases unmatched to any gene: 3. Germline CDR1 is MNHNS and CDR2 is SASEGT. The length of the CDR3 is 11 residues. The CDR3 sequence is CATDRAQPQHF. The CDR3 region has the DNA TGTGCCACGGACAGGGCACAGCCCCAGCATTTT.

The rearrangement links TRBV5-5 to TRBJ2-5; D ambiguous. CDR1 and CDR2 from the germline V gene are SGHKS and YYEKEE (reference sequence). Trimming pared 5 bases from V and 3 bases from J, leaving 11 bases between. The CDR3 extends over 13 amino acids. CDR3 protein: CASSIDMEETQYF. The CDR3 coding sequence is TGTGCCAGCAGTATTGATATGGAAGAGACCCAGTACTTC.

Only one count was recorded for this clone. V gene TRBV7-8 combines with J gene TRBJ2-7; D gene uncertain. With 7 bases removed from V and 0 bases from J, the gap between germline ends came to 13 bases. The germline V gene has CDR1 SGHVS and CDR2 FQNEAQ. The CDR3 loop spans 14 amino acids. Here the CDR3 reads CASKVGASSYEQYF. Here the CDR3 DNA reads TGTGCCAGCAAGGTCGGAGCCAGCTCCTACGAGCAGTACTTC.

The chain couples TRBV7-3 to TRBJ2-2, with D perhaps TRBD1 (5 bases). Germline loops: CDR1 SGHTA, CDR2 FQGTGA. This CDR3 has 17 residues. V gave up 3 bases and J gave up 4 bases, with 18 bases separating them. The CDR3 nucleotides are TGTGCCAGCAGCTTTAGGGGCTCACGACAGTTCACCGGGGAGCTGTTTTTT. Translation: CASSFRGSRQFTGELFF.